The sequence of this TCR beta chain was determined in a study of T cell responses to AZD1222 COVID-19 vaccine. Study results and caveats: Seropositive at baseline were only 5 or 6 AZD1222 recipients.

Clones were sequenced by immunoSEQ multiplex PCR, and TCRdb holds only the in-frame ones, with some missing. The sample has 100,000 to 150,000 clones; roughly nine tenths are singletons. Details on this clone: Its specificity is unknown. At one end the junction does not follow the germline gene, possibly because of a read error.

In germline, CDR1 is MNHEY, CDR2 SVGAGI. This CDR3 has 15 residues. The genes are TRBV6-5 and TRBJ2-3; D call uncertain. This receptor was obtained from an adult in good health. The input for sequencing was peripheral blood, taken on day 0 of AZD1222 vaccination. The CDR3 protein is CASSPGPLLTNTQYF. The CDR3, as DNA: TGTGCCAGCAGCCCCGGACCGCTCCTCACAAATACGCAGTATTTT.